This T cell receptor beta chain was recorded in a study of T cell responses to AZD1222 COVID-19 vaccine (dated by TCRdb to the early 2020s). With regard to the full study: A total of approximately 240 trial participants underwent TCR sequencing, of whom about 200 had received two doses of AZD1222 and about 26 had received two doses of the MenACWY control vaccine. Trial participants were enrolled by age into 18-55, 56-69 and 70-plus year subgroups, with around 150, 28 and 57 TCR-sequenced participants respectively. The paper's findings and limits, for the study overall: Only five to seven AZD1222 recipients were SARS-CoV-2 seropositive at baseline, limiting conclusions about previously exposed vaccinees. No day 14 peak-response samples were available, so repertoires were characterized only after the peak T cell response. Reportedly, almost half of the unique spike-specific TCRs recognized epitopes lying outside the regions that are mutated in the B.1.351 and B.1.1.7 variants. CD4 TCRs associated with the vaccine covered the entire spike protein, and the dominant responses were in regions 160-218 and 743-854. A significant rise in spike-specific TCR breadth and depth was observed after two AZD1222 doses relative to day 0 and relative to MenACWY recipients. In the small 56-69-year group, the increase in depth fell short of significance, most likely because of low power. Most participants were white British and females outnumbered males, and the authors suggested that clonal diversity may have been underestimated.

Reading from cysteine to phenylalanine, the CDR3 counts 13 amino acids. CDR3 DNA is the only sequence kept; it has 39 bases, read in frame from the first base. Cut back by 6 bases and 1 base, the V and J ends lie 9 bases apart. As encoded in the germline V gene, CDR1 is ENHRY while CDR2 is SYGVKD. Turning to this clone: Its antigen is still unknown. No much larger clone is present one base from it, and per-base qualities are unavailable.

Explained via the paper, the time point label denotes: about 28 days (+/-7) after the second vaccine dose. AZD1222 recipients given second doses at about 4 weeks or at about 12 weeks were pooled, since spike-specific TCR depth and breadth were not found to differ between the two schedules. The vaccinee samples were drawn from two UK trials, COV001 and COV002, one of which was a single-blind randomized controlled phase 2/3 trial testing AZD1222 (ChAdOx1 nCoV-19) in healthy adults. For TCRbeta chain sequencing, PBMC samples from trial participants were taken at day 0 and at day 28 after the second dose. The CDR3 regions of human TCRbeta chains were analyzed by immunosequencing. The study's processing was this. TCRs in the repertoires were compared against a reference library of SARS-CoV-2-specific TCRs that had been generated with the MIRA antigen-specificity platform. Breadth was defined as the fraction of unique TCRs that were SARS-CoV-2-associated. Depth was defined as the fraction of total T cells that were SARS-CoV-2-associated. Using the MIRA data, each spike-specific TCR was mapped to the spike region that the TCR reacts to and placed in a CD4 or CD8 class. Log10-transformed breadth and depth values were compared by one-way ANOVA with Sidak's multiple comparisons tests. Sourced from immuneACCESS, this table was stored by TCRdb with only in-frame sequences that have V and J called. A share of the clones is absent; for the studies checked, an unresolved V gene accounts for under half, and the remainder has no known explanation. For V, J and clone size, that table is used; D and trimming come from the DNA. This sample lists approximately 140,000 clones; around 90% were detected once. Of the sample, under 2% falls within the top ten clones.

The TCR sequence derives from an adult who received the AZD1222 COVID-19 vaccine. The sample in question was peripheral blood, obtained 28 days after the second AZD1222 dose. This chain joins TRBV10-3 to TRBJ1-1, and perhaps TRBD1 as D gene, on 5 matching bases. The CDR3 region reads CAIRTTENTEAFF. At the DNA level, the sequence is TGTGCCATCAGAACGACAGAGAACACTGAAGCTTTCTTT.